The clone carrying this T cell receptor beta chain showed up just a few times. Its antigen is undetermined. Sequencing of the DNA from cultured CD4+ T cells was carried out with the Oncomine TCR Beta short-read assay. From the PCR reads, TCRdb called clonotypes with MiXCR, one entry per CDR3 protein. The table lists about 16,000 distinct CDR3 sequences, roughly 53% of them singletons, with about 12% in the top ten. This sample's treatment: roughly nine-day PBMC culture with coronavirus spike peptide pools or control peptides (ViraFEST assay). The data were taken from a study of vaccination and CD4 T cells after COVID-19. Study-level background: A median of around 73 days (range 14 to 241) separated dose two from the taking of post-vaccine samples.

The sequenced sample was CD4+ T cells from blood, cultured in vitro. The origin of this receptor is a human donor who had recovered from COVID-19.

This CDR3 reads CASSVQGTVGDTQYF. DNA for the CDR3: TGTGCCAGCAGCGTCCAAGGGACCGTTGGGGATACGCAGTATTTT. The chain combines TRBV6-1 with TRBJ2-3; possibly TRBD1 or TRBD2 for D (5 bases each). The CDR3 loop spans 15 amino acids. The V end was cut by 6 bases, the J end by 6 bases, with 19 bases between. CDR1 is MNHNS, CDR2 SASEGT, per germline.